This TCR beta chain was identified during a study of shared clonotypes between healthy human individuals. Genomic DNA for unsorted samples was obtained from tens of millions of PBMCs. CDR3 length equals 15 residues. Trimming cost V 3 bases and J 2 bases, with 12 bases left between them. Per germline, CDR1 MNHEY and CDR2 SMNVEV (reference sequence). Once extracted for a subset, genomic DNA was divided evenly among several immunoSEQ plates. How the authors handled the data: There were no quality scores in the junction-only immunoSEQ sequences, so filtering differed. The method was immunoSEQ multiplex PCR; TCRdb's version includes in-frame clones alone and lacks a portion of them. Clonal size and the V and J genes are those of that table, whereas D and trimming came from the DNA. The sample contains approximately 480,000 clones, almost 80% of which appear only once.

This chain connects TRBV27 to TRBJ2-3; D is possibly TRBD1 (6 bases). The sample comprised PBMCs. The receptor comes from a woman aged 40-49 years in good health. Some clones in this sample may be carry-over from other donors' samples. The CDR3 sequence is CASSLEDRFTDTQYF. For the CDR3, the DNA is TGTGCCAGCAGTTTGGAGGACAGATTCACAGATACGCAGTATTTT.